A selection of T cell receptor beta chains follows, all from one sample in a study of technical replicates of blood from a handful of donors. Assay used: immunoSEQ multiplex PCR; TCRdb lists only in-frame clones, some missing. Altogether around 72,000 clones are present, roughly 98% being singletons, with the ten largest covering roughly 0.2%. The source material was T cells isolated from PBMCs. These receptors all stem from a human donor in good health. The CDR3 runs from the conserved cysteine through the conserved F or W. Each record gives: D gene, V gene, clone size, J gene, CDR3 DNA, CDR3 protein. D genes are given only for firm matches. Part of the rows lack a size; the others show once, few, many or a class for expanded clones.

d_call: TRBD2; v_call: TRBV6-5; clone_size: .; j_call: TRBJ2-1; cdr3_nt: TGTGCCAGCAGGCGAACTAGCGGACCCTCAGATGAGCAGTTCTTC; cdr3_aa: CASRRTSGPSDEQFF
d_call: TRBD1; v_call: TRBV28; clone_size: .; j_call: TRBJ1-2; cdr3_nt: TGTGCCAGCAGTTATATCCGGGACAGGGGAGGCTATGGCTACACCTTC; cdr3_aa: CASSYIRDRGGYGYTF
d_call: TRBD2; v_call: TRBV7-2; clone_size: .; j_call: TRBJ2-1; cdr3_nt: TGTGCCAGCAGCTTAGATGGCTCACGCGGGAGGGCCGGTGAGCAGTTCTTC; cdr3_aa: CASSLDGSRGRAGEQFF
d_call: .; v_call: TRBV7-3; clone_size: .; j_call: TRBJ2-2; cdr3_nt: TGTGCCAGCAGTTGGGGGCGGAACACCGGGGAGCTGTTTTTT; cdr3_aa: CASSWGRNTGELFF
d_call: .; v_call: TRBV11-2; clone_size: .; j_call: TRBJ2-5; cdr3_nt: TGTGCCAGCAGCTCCTTAGAGACCCAGTACTTC; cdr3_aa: CASSSLETQYF
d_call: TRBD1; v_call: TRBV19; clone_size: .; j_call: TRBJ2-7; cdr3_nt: TGTGCCAGTAAGGGGGCTCTCGAGCAGTACTTC; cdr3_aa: CASKGALEQYF
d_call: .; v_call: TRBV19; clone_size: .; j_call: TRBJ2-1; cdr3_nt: TGTGCCAGTAGTGTTAGTTACAATGAGCAGTTCTTC; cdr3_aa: CASSVSYNEQFF
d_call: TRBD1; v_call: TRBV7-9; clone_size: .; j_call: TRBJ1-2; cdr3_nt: TGTGCCAGCAGGGCCCGGGACAGGGACGATGGCTACACCTTC; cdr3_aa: CASRARDRDDGYTF
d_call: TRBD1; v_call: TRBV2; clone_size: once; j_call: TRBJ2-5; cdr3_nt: TGTGCCACCGGGGGACAGGGTATTTCCGCGGGAGAGGAGACCCAGTACTTC; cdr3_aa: CATGGQGISAGEETQYF
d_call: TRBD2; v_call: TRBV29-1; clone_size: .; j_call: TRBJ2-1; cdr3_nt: TGCAGCGTTTCGGACCAACTAGCGGGAGTCAATGAGCAGTTCTTC; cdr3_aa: CSVSDQLAGVNEQFF
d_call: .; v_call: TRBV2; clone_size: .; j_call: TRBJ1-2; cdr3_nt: TGTGCCAGCAATTTTGCACAGTCGGACTATGGCTACACCTTC; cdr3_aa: CASNFAQSDYGYTF
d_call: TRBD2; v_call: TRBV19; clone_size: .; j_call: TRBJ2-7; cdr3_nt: TGTGCCAGTGGACTAGCGGGAGACAGCTCCTACGAGCAGTACTTC; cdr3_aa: CASGLAGDSSYEQYF
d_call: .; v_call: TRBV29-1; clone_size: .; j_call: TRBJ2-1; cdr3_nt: TGCAGCGTTGAAACGGGCTACAATGAGCAGTTCTTC; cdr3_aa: CSVETGYNEQFF
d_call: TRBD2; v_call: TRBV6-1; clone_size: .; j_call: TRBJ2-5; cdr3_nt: TGTGCCAGCATCGGGGCTAGCGGGAGAGGGGAGACCCAGTACTTC; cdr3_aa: CASIGASGRGETQYF
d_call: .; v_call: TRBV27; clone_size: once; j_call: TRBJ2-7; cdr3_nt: TGTGCCAGCAGTCCTGGGACTCCCATCCCGGACGAGCAGTACTTC; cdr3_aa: CASSPGTPIPDEQYF
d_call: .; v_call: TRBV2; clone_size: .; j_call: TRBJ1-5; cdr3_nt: TGTGCCAGCATGACGGCGGATCAGCCCCAGCATTTT; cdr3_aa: CASMTADQPQHF
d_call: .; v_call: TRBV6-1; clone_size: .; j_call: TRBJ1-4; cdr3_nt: TGTGCCAGCAGTCCCTCCGGGACACGTAATGAAAAACTGTTTTTT; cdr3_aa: CASSPSGTRNEKLFF
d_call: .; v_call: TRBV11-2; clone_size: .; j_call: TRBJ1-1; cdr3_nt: TGTGCCAGCAGCAAAAGCGGGCCCCGGAACACTGAAGCTTTCTTT; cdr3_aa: CASSKSGPRNTEAFF
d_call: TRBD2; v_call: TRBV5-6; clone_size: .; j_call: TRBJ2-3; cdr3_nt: TGTGCCAGCAGCCCGGAATCTAGCGGGAGTGATACGCAGTATTTT; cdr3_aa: CASSPESSGSDTQYF
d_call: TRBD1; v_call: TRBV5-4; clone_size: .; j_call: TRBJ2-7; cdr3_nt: TGTGCCAGCAGCTTCGGACAGGGGGACACCTACGAGCAGTACTTC; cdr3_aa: CASSFGQGDTYEQYF
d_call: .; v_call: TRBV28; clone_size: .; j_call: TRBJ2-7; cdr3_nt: TGTGCCAGCAGTCCGACGACTACCCGAGCCTACGAGCAGTACTTC; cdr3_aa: CASSPTTTRAYEQYF
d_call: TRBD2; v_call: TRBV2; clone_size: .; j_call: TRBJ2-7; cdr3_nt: TGTGCCAGAGAAACGCCGGGAGCGGGGGAGCAGTACTTC; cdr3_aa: CARETPGAGEQYF
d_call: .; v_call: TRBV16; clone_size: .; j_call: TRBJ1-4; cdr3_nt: TGTGCCAGCAGCCACATGGGGCTTAATGAAAAACTGTTTTTT; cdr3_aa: CASSHMGLNEKLFF
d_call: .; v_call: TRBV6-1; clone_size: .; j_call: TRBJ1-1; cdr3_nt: TGTGCCAGCAGTGACGGGATTGGGGCTGAAGCTTTCTTT; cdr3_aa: CASSDGIGAEAFF
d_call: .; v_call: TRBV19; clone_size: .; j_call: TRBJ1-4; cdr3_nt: TGTGCCAGCGGTACAGGGACAACTAATGAAAAACTGTTTTTT; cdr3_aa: CASGTGTTNEKLFF
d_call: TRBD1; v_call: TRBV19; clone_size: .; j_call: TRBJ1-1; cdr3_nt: TGTGCCAGTTTAAAGGGGGCGAACACTGAAGCTTTCTTT; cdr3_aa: CASLKGANTEAFF
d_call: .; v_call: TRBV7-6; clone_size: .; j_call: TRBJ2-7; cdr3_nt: TGTGCCAGCAGCATACCTACGGGGGAGCAGTACTTC; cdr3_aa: CASSIPTGEQYF
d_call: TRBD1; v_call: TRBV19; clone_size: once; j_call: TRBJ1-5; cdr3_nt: TGTGCCAGTAGTCAGACAGGGGATGGACAGCCCCAGCATTTT; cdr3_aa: CASSQTGDGQPQHF
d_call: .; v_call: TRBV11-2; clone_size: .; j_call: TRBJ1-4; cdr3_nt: TGTGCCAGCAGCTTAGGGGGCAGGGAGGGCGAAAAACTGTTTTTT; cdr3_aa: CASSLGGREGEKLFF
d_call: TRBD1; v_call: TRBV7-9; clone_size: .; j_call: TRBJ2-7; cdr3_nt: TGTGCCAGCAGCTTAAGCCTGAATTCGGGACAGCTCTACGAGCAGTACTTC; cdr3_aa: CASSLSLNSGQLYEQYF
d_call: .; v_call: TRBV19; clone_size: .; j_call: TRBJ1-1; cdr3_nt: TGTGCCAGTAGTATCATGAACGCAGGGGTCTACCTGATGAACACTGAAGCTTTCTTT; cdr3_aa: CASSIMNAGVYLMNTEAFF
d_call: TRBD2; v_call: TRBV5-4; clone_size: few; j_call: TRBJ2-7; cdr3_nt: TGTGCCAGCAGCGCCAGCGGGAGTCACGACGAGCAGTACTTC; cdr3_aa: CASSASGSHDEQYF
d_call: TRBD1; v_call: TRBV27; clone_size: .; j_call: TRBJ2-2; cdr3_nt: TGTGCCAGCAGTTTGACAGGGTTGGGCGGGGAGCTGTTTTTT; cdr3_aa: CASSLTGLGGELFF
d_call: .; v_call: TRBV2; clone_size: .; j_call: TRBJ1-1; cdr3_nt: TGTGCCAGCAGTGAAGTTGAGCCTGAAGCTTTCTTT; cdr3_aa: CASSEVEPEAFF
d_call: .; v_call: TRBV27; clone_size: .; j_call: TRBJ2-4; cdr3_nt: TGTGCCAGCAGTTCCTGGAGCGTCAAAAACATTCAGTACTTC; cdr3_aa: CASSSWSVKNIQYF
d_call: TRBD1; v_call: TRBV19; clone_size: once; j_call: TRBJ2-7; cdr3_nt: TGTGCCAGTAGTTCGGGACAGGCCGTACTCCACGGGCAGTACTTC; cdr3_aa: CASSSGQAVLHGQYF
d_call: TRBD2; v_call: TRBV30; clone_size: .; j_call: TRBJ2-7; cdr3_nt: TGTGCCTGGAGTGTAGCTAGCGGGCCCTACGAGCAGTACTTC; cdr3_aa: CAWSVASGPYEQYF
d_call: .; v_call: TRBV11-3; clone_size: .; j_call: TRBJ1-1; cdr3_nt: TGTGCCAGCAGCATGGGACAGAACACTGAAGCTTTCTTT; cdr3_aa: CASSMGQNTEAFF
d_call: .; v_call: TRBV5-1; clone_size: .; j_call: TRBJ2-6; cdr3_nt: TGCGCCAGTACCTCTGGTAGCGGATCTGGGGCCAACGTCCTGACTTTC; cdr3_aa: CASTSGSGSGANVLTF
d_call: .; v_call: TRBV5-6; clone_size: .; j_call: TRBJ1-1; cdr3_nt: TGTGCCAGCAGCGTACTACAGGTTATGAACACTGAAGCTTTCTTT; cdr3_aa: CASSVLQVMNTEAFF
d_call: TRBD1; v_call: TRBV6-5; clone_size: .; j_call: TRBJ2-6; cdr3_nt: TGTGCCAGCAGACGTGGACAGGGAGACGTCCTGACTTTC; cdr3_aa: CASRRGQGDVLTF
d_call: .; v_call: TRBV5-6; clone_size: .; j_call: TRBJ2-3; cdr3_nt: TGTGCCAGCAGCTTACCGGGTTTTAGCACAGATACGCAGTATTTT; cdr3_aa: CASSLPGFSTDTQYF
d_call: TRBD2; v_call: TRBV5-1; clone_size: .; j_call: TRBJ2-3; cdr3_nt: TGCGCCAGCAGCCTACTAGCGGCGATTGGAGATACGCAGTATTTT; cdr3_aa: CASSLLAAIGDTQYF
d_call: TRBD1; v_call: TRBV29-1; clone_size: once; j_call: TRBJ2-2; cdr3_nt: TGCAGCGTTGGGGGAGGACAGGGCCCCGGCGGGGAGCTGTTTTTT; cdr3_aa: CSVGGGQGPGGELFF
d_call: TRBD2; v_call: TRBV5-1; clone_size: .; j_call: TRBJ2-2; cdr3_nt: TGCGCCAGCACCAGTCGGCGGGAGGGCCGCACCGGGGAGCTGTTTTTT; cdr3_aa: CASTSRREGRTGELFF
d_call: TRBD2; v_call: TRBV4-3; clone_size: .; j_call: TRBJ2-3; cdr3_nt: TGCGCCAGCAGCCAAGGGACTAGGCGGTTCACAGATACGCAGTATTTT; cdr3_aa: CASSQGTRRFTDTQYF
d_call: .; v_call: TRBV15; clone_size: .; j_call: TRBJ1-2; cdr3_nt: TGTGCCACCAGCAGAGGACACCTAGACAGTGTTGGCTACACCTTC; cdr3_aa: CATSRGHLDSVGYTF
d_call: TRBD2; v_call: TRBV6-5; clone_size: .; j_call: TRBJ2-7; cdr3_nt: TGTGCCAGCAGTTTTTCACTAGCGGGAGGCTACGAGCAGTACTTC; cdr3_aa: CASSFSLAGGYEQYF
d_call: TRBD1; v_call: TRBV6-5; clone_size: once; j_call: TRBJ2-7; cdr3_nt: TGTGCCAGCAGTTATACAGGGGTGAGCGAGCAGTACTTC; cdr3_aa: CASSYTGVSEQYF
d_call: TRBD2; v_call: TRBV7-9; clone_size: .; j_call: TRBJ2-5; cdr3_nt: TGTGCCAGCAGCTTAGTCAGCGGGAGGGCCTTAAGCTACCAAGAGACCCAGTACTTC; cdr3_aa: CASSLVSGRALSYQETQYF
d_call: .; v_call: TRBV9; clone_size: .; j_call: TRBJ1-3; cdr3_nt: TGTGCCAGCAGCGTAGCTACTGAATTCTCTGGAAACACCATATATTTT; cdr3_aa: CASSVATEFSGNTIYF
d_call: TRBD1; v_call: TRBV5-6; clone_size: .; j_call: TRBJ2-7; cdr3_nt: TGTGCCAGCAGCTTGGCAGGGGGCAGTTCCTACGAGCAGTACTTC; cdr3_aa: CASSLAGGSSYEQYF
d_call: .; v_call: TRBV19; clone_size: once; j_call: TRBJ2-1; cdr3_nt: TGTGCCAGTAGTATAGCGGGATACCTAAATGAGCAGTTCTTC; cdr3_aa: CASSIAGYLNEQFF
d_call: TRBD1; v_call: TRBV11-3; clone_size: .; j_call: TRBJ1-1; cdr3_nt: TGTGCCAGCAGCCACGGGACAGACCCTGAAGCTTTCTTT; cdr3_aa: CASSHGTDPEAFF
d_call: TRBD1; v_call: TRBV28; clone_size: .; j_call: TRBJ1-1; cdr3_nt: TGTGCCACCCGAGAGACAGGGGGATCCAACACTGAAGCTTTCTTT; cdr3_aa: CATRETGGSNTEAFF
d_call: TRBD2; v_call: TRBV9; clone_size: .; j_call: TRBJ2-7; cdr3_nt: TGTGCCAGCAGCGTAGAGGTTAGCGGGAGAAATCAGCAGTACTTC; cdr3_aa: CASSVEVSGRNQQYF
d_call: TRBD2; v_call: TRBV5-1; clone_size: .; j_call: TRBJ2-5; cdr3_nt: TGCGCCAGCAGACCTAGCGGGAGGGACCAAGAGACCCAGTACTTC; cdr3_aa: CASRPSGRDQETQYF
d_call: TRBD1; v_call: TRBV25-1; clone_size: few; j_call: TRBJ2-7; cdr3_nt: TGTGCCAGCAGTGAACCGGGACAGGGTGCCGAGCAGTACTTC; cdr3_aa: CASSEPGQGAEQYF
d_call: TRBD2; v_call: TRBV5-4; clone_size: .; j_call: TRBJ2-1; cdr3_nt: TGTGCCAGCAGCCTCGGACTAGCGGACTACAATGAGCAGTTCTTC; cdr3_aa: CASSLGLADYNEQFF
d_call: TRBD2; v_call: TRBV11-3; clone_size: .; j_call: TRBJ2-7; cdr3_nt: TGTGCCAGCAGCTTAAATAGCGGGAGGTACGAGCAGTACTTC; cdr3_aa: CASSLNSGRYEQYF